This paragraph covers one TCR beta chain sequence. This sample is drawn from a study of blood T cell repertoires in COVID-19. The wider study: Samples of COVID-19 (acute and convalescent) were obtained from the United States, Italy and Spain. PBMCs, B-cell-depleted T cells, or T cells were the source of the cDNA or gDNA that made up the material.

The V segment lost 1 base and the J segment 6 bases; nucleotides outside the gene matches: 12. Germline CDR1 is GTSNPN and CDR2 is SVGIG (reference sequence). The CDR3 runs to 15 residues. Methods used by the authors: Reference gene primer amplification gave estimated nucleated cell counts. The assay was immunoSEQ multiplex PCR, and TCRdb's table has in-frame clones only and misses some. D and trimming were read from the DNA, whereas the V and J calls and clone size are those reported in that table. Of around 170,000 clones in the sample, approximately 83% were seen once. Sequencing was performed on peripheral blood. The sequence was obtained from a woman aged 60-75 years with acute or convalescent COVID-19. The chain combines TRBV30 with TRBJ2-7, with 7 nucleotides matching TRBD1. In nucleotides, the CDR3 is TGTGCCTGGAGTGCACCGGGACAGTGGATGGGCGAGCAGTACTTC. The encoded protein is CAWSAPGQWMGEQYF.